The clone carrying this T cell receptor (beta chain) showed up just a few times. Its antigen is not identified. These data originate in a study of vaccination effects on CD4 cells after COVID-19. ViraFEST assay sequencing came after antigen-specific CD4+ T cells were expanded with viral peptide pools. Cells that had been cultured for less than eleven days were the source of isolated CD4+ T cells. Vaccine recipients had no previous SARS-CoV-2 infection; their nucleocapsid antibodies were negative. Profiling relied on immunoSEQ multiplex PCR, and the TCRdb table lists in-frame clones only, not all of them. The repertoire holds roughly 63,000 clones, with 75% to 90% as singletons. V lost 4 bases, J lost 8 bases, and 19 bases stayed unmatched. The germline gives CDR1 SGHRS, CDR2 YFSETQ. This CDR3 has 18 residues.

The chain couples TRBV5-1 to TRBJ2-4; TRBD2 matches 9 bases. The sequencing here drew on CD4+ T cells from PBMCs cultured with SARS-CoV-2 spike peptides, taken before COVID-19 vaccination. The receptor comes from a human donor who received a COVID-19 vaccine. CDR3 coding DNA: TGCGCCAGCAGCCCGAGAGAGACAGCCCTTAGCGGGGGTGACATTCAGTACTTC. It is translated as CASSPRETALSGGDIQYF. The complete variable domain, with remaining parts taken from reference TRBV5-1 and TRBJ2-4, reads KAGVTQTPRYLIKTRGQQVTLSCSPISGHRSVSWYQQTPGQGLQFLFEYFSETQRNKGNFPGRFSGRQFSNSRSEMNVSTLELGDSALYLCASSPRETALSGGDIQYFGAGTRLSVL.